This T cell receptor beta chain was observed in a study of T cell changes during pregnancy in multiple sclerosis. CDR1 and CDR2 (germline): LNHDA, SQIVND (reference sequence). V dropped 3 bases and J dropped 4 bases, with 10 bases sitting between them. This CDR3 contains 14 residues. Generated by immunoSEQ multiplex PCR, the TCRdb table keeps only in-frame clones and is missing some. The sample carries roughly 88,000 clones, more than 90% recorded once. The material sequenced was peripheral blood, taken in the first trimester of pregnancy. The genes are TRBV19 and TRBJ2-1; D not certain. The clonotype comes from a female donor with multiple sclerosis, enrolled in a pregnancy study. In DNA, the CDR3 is TGTGCCAGTAGTATCGGTTTGCGGTACAATGAGCAGTTCTTC. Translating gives CASSIGLRYNEQFF.